A single sample gave rise to the 3 T cell receptor beta chains below, sequenced in a study of T-cell memory formation after mild COVID-19. TCRdb used MiXCR to reprocess the 5' RACE reads, holding one entry per CDR3 protein. Among 340,000 or so distinct CDR3 sequences, over 10% were seen once, and the ten largest hold about a fifth. The sequenced sample consisted of PBMCs or a T cell subset sorted from them (not recorded which). These receptors were taken from a man between 18 and 35 years old who had mild COVID-19 (a few samples of this study predate the infection). Cell type and time point are not known.

This clonotype was observed a few times. The rearrangement uses TRBV5-1 and TRBJ2-3; D remains unclear. V was clipped by 3 bases and J by 1 base, with 12 bases between them. Germline V gene sequence: CDR1 SGHRS, CDR2 YFSETQ. This CDR3 region has 15 residues. The CDR3 sequence is CASSYGPAGTDTQYF. The CDR3 region has the DNA TGCGCCAGCAGCTACGGACCGGCCGGCACAGATACGCAGTATTTT.

V usage is TRBV5-4 and J usage is TRBJ2-6; 8 positions match TRBD1. V gave up 4 bases and J gave up 4 bases; unmatched junction bases: 10. The germline V gene has CDR1 SGHNT and CDR2 YYREEE (reference sequence). The CDR3 has 17 residues. For the CDR3, the DNA is TGTGCCAGCAGCCCCGGCCAGGGGGCAAGAGGGGCCAACGTCCTGACTTTC. It translates to CASSPGQGARGANVLTF.

The chain employs TRBV6-5 and TRBJ1-1, with TRBD1 matching 7 bases. This CDR3 comprises 15 residues. Germline trimming cut 0 bases from V and 4 bases from J; bases unmatched to any gene: 5. Germline loops: CDR1 MNHEY, CDR2 SVGAGI. CDR3 DNA: TGTGCCAGCAGTTACTCTTCCAGGGGGGGCACTGAAGCTTTCTTT. As protein: CASSYSSRGGTEAFF.